This T cell receptor (beta chain) originates from a study of neurological immune-mediated disorders. General study results and limits: There were no CDR3 amino acid sequences shared by expanded clones across subjects, a result suggesting private repertoires in all groups. In HTLV-1-associated myelopathy, TCR clonal expansion was greatest, and in multiple sclerosis it was least, below healthy controls.

The CDR3 is made up of 14 amino acids. Trimming at V came to 6 bases and at J to 4 bases, leaving 6 bases not matched to a gene. The germline CDR1 and CDR2 sequences are MNHEY and SVGAGI. This clonotype has a count of ten or more. The antigen remains unidentified. For sorted libraries, the input was about a million CD4+ or CD8+ T cells. A single record per CDR3 protein comes from TCRdb applying MiXCR to the 5' RACE reads. Here the sample spans about 40,000 distinct CDR3 sequences, more than 14% being singletons. This receptor was identified in a woman aged 60-70 years with HTLV-1-associated myelopathy (HAM/TSP). Sequencing was performed on CD4+ T cells from blood. The rearrangement uses TRBV6-5 and TRBJ1-1, with 9 bases identical to TRBD1. The CDR3 reads CASSEGQGGTEAFF. The CDR3 nucleotides read TGTGCCAGCAGCGAGGGACAGGGAGGCACTGAAGCTTTCTTT.